A single sample gave rise to the 27 T cell receptor beta chains below, sequenced in a study of neurological immune-mediated disorders. Each CDR3 protein gets one entry after TCRdb re-called the 5' RACE reads with MiXCR. The table shows some 66,000 distinct CDR3 sequences, with 4.1% occurring only once. Sequenced sample: PBMCs. The receptors stem from a middle-aged man with multiple sclerosis.

This clonotype has at least ten counts. CDR3 in amino acids: CAISDFQALKETQYF. DNA of the CDR3: TGTGCCATCAGTGATTTCCAGGCTCTAAAAGAGACCCAGTACTTC. This chain links TRBV10-3 with TRBJ2-5, with unresolved D. This CDR3 has 15 residues. Looked up from germline, CDR1 is ENHRY and CDR2 is SYGVKD. The ends were cut back, 3 bases at V and 3 bases at J, with 14 bases in the middle.

The table lists this clonotype with many counts. This rearrangement joins TRBV12-3 or TRBV12-4 to TRBJ1-2; 7 nucleotides line up with TRBD1. This CDR3 is built from 13 residues. Trimming at V came to 6 bases and at J to 3 bases, leaving 4 bases not matched to a gene. The DNA of the CDR3 is TGTGCCAGCAGGCCGGGACAGCACTATGGCTACACCTTC. Its translation: CASRPGQHYGYTF.

V usage is TRBV11-2 and J usage is TRBJ1-3; D ambiguous. Looked up from germline, CDR1 is SGHAT and CDR2 is FQNNGV. Trimming stripped 1 base from V and 2 bases from J, with 12 bases between. This CDR3 has 16 residues. CDR3 DNA sequence: TGTGCCAGCAGCTTAGTTCCGCTACTCACTGGAAACACCATATATTTT. It encodes CASSLVPLLTGNTIYF.

This chain's CDR3 is CASSLVQGPHEQFF. The CDR3 coding sequence is TGCGCCAGCAGCTTGGTTCAGGGTCCCCATGAGCAGTTCTTC. This chain connects TRBV5-1 to TRBJ2-1; D might be TRBD1 (5 bases). V lost 0 bases and J lost 8, with 12 bases in between. The CDR3 is made up of 14 amino acids. Germline-derived CDR1 and CDR2 are SGHRS and YFSETQ.

Ten or more counts support this clonotype. The V gene is TRBV24-1, the J gene TRBJ1-5; TRBD1 is a possible D gene (5 bases). This CDR3 contains 17 residues. Germline lookup yields CDR1 KGHDR and CDR2 SFDVKD. The V end was cut by 3 bases, the J end by 2 bases, with 16 bases between. The CDR3 protein is CATSDRRRGRGNQPQHF. CDR3 DNA sequence: TGTGCCACCAGTGATAGACGGCGCGGCAGGGGCAATCAGCCCCAGCATTTT.

This clonotype was seen many times. The CDR3 DNA is TGTGCCAGCAGCCTGGACATCCTGGGCTCACCCCTCCACTTT. It specifies CASSLDILGSPLHF. The chain recombines TRBV11-2 with TRBJ1-6; a possible D gene is TRBD1 (5 bases). Trimming took 5 bases from V and 10 from J, leaving 15 bases between them. This CDR3 region has 14 residues. CDR1 and CDR2 from the germline V gene are SGHAT and FQNNGV.

This clonotype showed up many times. The J gene is TRBJ2-7, the V gene TRBV28; 9 bases are shared with TRBD1. Germline loops: CDR1 MDHEN, CDR2 SYDVKM. The CDR3 spans 17 residues. The trim removed 7 bases at V and 0 bases at J, leaving 13 bases unmatched. The CDR3 reads CASTRGQGWGRSYEQYV. The CDR3 nucleotides read TGTGCCAGCACCAGGGGACAGGGTTGGGGGCGCTCCTACGAGCAGTACGTC.

In this sample, this clonotype turned up many times. This chain links TRBV18 with TRBJ2-5; D is unresolved. Trimming took off 6 bases at V and 7 bases at J, with 9 bases between the two ends. Germline CDR1 and CDR2: KGHSH and LQKENI. The CDR3 extends over 11 amino acids. CDR3 in amino acids: CASSLEVTQYF. The CDR3 DNA follows: TGTGCCAGCTCCCTCGAGGTGACCCAGTACTTC.

This clonotype was picked up many times. The V and J genes are TRBV6-5 and TRBJ2-1, with D hard to call. The CDR3 is 16 residues long. CDR1 is MNHEY and CDR2 is SVGAGI in the germline V gene. V was pared by 4 bases and J by 1 base, with 14 bases between. In DNA form, the CDR3 reads TGTGCCAGCAGTTCGGCCGACCGGATATCCTACAATGAGCAGTTCTTC. This sequence encodes CASSSADRISYNEQFF.

This clonotype showed up many times. The chain links TRBV20-1 to TRBJ1-5, with TRBD1 identical over 7 bases. Germline assignment: CDR1 DFQATT and CDR2 SNEGSKA (reference sequence). The CDR3 is made up of 13 amino acids. With 4 bases clipped from V and 6 bases from J, the junction kept 6 bases outside the gene matches. CDR3 protein: CSAIRQGGQPQHF. CDR3 DNA: TGCAGTGCTATCCGACAGGGTGGTCAGCCCCAGCATTTT.

The table lists this clonotype with many counts. V gene TRBV5-1 combines with J gene TRBJ1-2; 8 bases fit TRBD1. There are 14 residues in the CDR3. V lost 4 bases, J lost 6 bases, and 8 bases stayed unmatched. The germline V gene encodes CDR1 SGHRS and CDR2 YFSETQ. CDR3 region: CASSPGGSMDGYTF. The CDR3 nucleotides read TGCGCCAGCAGCCCAGGGGGCTCAATGGATGGCTACACCTTC.

This clonotype was seen repeatedly, ten times or more. This chain connects TRBV6-5 to TRBJ1-1, with D tentatively TRBD1 (6 bases). The CDR3 is 16 residues long. The V and J ends lost 6 bases and 2 bases respectively, with 19 bases between them. Germline V gives CDR1 MNHEY, CDR2 SVGAGI. The CDR3: CASSSRTGGVNTEAFF. The CDR3 DNA follows: TGTGCCAGCAGCTCAAGAACGGGGGGCGTCAACACTGAAGCTTTCTTT.

This clonotype appeared many times. The chain combines TRBV7-6 with TRBJ2-5, with D uncertain. CDR1 is SGHVS, CDR2 FNYEAQ, per germline. This CDR3 contains 14 residues. V lost 2 bases, J lost 1 base, and 8 bases lay in between. The CDR3 loop is CASSLRTFQETQYF. CDR3 coding DNA: TGTGCCAGCAGCTTACGTACCTTCCAAGAGACCCAGTACTTC.

This clonotype has a count of ten or more. This chain joins TRBV6-1 and TRBJ2-7; 11 positions agree with TRBD1. V was pared by 6 bases and J by 4 bases, with 14 bases of the junction left unmatched. The CDR3 runs 17 residues. Germline V CDR1 and CDR2: MNHNS, SASEGT. CDR3 in amino acids: CASRGTRLDRGLYEQYF. The CDR3, as DNA: TGTGCCAGCAGAGGGACTCGGCTGGACAGGGGGCTGTACGAGCAGTACTTC.

This clonotype was seen many times. The chain joins TRBV5-1 to TRBJ1-5, with 7 bases matching TRBD1. Germline V gene data show CDR1 as SGHRS and CDR2 as YFSETQ. V dropped 4 bases and J dropped 0; count of bases not matched to a gene: 7. The CDR3 is 16 residues long. The CDR3 loop is CASSPGQLYSNQPQHF. The CDR3, as DNA: TGCGCCAGCAGCCCGGGACAGCTCTATAGCAATCAGCCCCAGCATTTT.

The sample holds many counts of this clonotype. This chain links TRBV20-1 with TRBJ1-2, with D unclear. The CDR3 is made up of 13 amino acids. Germline values: CDR1 DFQATT, CDR2 SNEGSKA (reference sequence). The ends were cut back, 1 base at V and 0 bases at J, with 6 bases in the middle. The DNA of the CDR3 is TGCAGTGCTAGAGGCGGACCTAACTATGGCTACACCTTC. Translated: CSARGGPNYGYTF.

Ten or more counts support this clonotype. The CDR3 nucleotides read TGTGCCAGCAGGGATCCAGGGGGCGGCTATGGCTACACCTTC. As protein: CASRDPGGGYGYTF. V gene TRBV6-6 combines with J gene TRBJ1-2; 8 nucleotides align to TRBD1. Germline V gives CDR1 MNHNY, CDR2 SVGAGI (reference sequence). J lost 4 bases, V lost 6 bases, and 7 bases had no gene match. This CDR3 has 14 amino acids.

This clonotype is judged medium-sized. The V call is TRBV10-1, the J call TRBJ1-1; a weak D match, TRBD1 (5 bases). The V gene's germline CDR1 is WNHNN and CDR2 SYGVQD (reference sequence). Trimming cost V 6 bases and J 2 bases, with 7 bases left between them. The CDR3 is made up of 12 amino acids. DNA of the CDR3: TGCGCCAGCAGGCAGGGAAACACTGAAGCTTTCTTT. As protein: CASRQGNTEAFF.

This clonotype showed up many times. V gene TRBV20-1 combines with J gene TRBJ2-5; D not resolved. The CDR3 covers 14 residues. V was trimmed by 1 base and J by 5 bases, leaving 14 bases between them. The germline V gene has CDR1 DFQATT and CDR2 SNEGSKA (reference sequence). For the CDR3, the DNA is TGCAGTGCTAGAGGTCCAGGTACCCCCGAGACCCAGTACTTC. Protein sequence: CSARGPGTPETQYF.

This clonotype was counted at least ten times. The rearrangement uses TRBV11-2 and TRBJ2-5; TRBD2 agrees at 15 bases. The CDR3 contains 17 residues. V lost 5 bases and J lost 7; bases outside the gene matches: 11. Germline V gene lookup returns CDR1 SGHAT and CDR2 FQNNGV. CDR3 amino acids: CASSPHGLAGGPVTQYF. CDR3 bases: TGTGCCAGCAGCCCGCACGGACTAGCGGGGGGGCCTGTGACCCAGTACTTC.

Only a few counts were recorded for this clonotype. Just one base apart from a much larger clone, this may be a read error. The chain employs TRBV10-3 and TRBJ1-1; D call uncertain. The V end was cut by 2 bases, the J end by 0 bases, with 10 bases between. CDR3 length: 15 residues. Germline CDR1 reads ENHRY; CDR2 reads SYGVKD. The CDR3 coding sequence is TGTGCCATCAGTGAGCACGGAAATTTGAACACTGAAGCTTTCTTT. Translated: CAISEHGNLNTEAFF.

This clonotype was seen only a few times. A read error may explain this, as a much larger clone is one base away. The chain couples TRBV3-1 to TRBJ1-5; no definite D call. The V end lost 0 bases, the J end lost 4 bases, and 4 bases lay between the germline ends. CDR3 length: 13 residues. Germline V gene sequence: CDR1 LGHDT, CDR2 YNNKEL (reference sequence). The CDR3 sequence: CASSQDMNQPQHF. DNA for the CDR3: TGTGCCAGCAGCCAAGATATGAATCAGCCCCAGCATTTT.

This clonotype was picked up a small number of times. V gene TRBV18 combines with J gene TRBJ2-5; D is uncertain. CDR3 length equals 15 residues. V shed 1 base and J shed 4 bases, with 13 bases lying between them. CDR1 is KGHSH, CDR2 LQKENI, per germline. The CDR3 DNA reads as TGTGCCAGCTCACCACTAGACTCCGTGAGAGAGACCCAGTACTTC. It codes for CASSPLDSVRETQYF.

This clonotype was seen repeatedly, ten times or more. V and J are TRBV25-1 and TRBJ1-6, with 10 positions matching TRBD1. The ends lost 4 bases at V and 9 bases at J; junction bases unmatched: 6. The CDR3 covers 15 residues. Germline CDR1 is MGHDK and CDR2 is SYGVNS. Here the CDR3 reads CASSVTGGVGSPLHF. The CDR3 nucleotides read TGTGCCAGCAGTGTGACAGGGGGCGTGGGTTCACCCCTCCACTTT.

Concerning this clonotype: A read error may be the cause here, since a much bigger clone is one base away. V is TRBV5-1 and J is TRBJ2-2; D unresolved. V gave up 4 bases and J gave up 5 bases, with 6 bases separating them. Germline V lookup: CDR1 SGHRS, CDR2 YFSETQ. The CDR3 extends over 12 amino acids. In nucleotides, the CDR3 is TGCGCCAGCAGCGCCGCTACCGGGGAGCTGTTTTTT. Translating it yields CASSAATGELFF.

This clonotype was detected ten times or more. V is TRBV15 and J is TRBJ1-2; the match to TRBD1 covers 9 bases. J lost 4 bases, V lost 1 base, and 4 bases had no gene match. Germline-derived CDR1 and CDR2 are LNHNV and YYDKDF (reference sequence). The CDR3 has 15 amino acids. CDR3 residues: CATSRAQGAGYGYTF. The CDR3 DNA sequence: TGTGCCACCAGCAGAGCACAGGGGGCCGGCTATGGCTACACCTTC.

This clonotype was observed many times. CDR3 in DNA: TGTGCCAGCAGTTTTGGACGGACCTACGAGCAGTACGTC. It is translated as CASSFGRTYEQYV. V and J are TRBV27 and TRBJ2-7, with D hard to call. The length of the CDR3 is 13 residues. CDR1 is MNHEY and CDR2 is SMNVEV in the germline V gene (reference sequence). The germline V and J ends were trimmed by 3 bases and 2 bases, with 8 bases remaining between them.